A single sample gave rise to the 17 T cell receptor beta chains below, sequenced in a study of CD8 T cells in Susac syndrome. Random-hexamer reverse transcription was applied to roughly 0.45 to 1 ug RNA. TCRdb re-derived calls from the immunoSEQ multiplex PCR reads in MiXCR, one entry per CDR3 protein. The repertoire consists of just under 95,000 distinct CDR3 sequences, with around 94% occurring once and the leading ten covering about 0.28%. Sequencing used CD4+ T cells from PBMCs. These receptors came from a human donor with Susac syndrome.

This rearrangement joins TRBV21-1 to TRBJ1-1. TRBV21-1 is a pseudogene segment. This CDR3 has 14 amino acids. The CDR3 protein is CASNLGRRNTEAFF. CDR3 nucleotides: TGTGCCAGCAACCTAGGACGGAGGAACACTGAAGCTTTCTTT.

DNA of the CDR3: TGTGCCAGCAGCCATGAAACAGGTGAAGCTTTCTTT. Its protein is CASSHETGEAFF. This chain links TRBV3-1 with TRBJ1-1, with a tentative D call TRBD1 (5 bases). This CDR3 is built from 12 residues. V gave up 3 bases and J gave up 7 bases, with 9 bases separating them. CDR1 and CDR2 (germline): LGHDT, YNNKEL (reference sequence).

The rearrangement links TRBV23-1 to TRBJ2-3; D might be TRBD1 (5 bases). TRBV23-1 is filed as an ORF, its function uncertain. This CDR3 contains 16 residues. Deletions cut 0 bases from V and 5 bases from J, with 15 bases between. CDR3 sequence (DNA): TGCGCCAGCAGTCAATCCTACGGCAGGGTTTTAGATACGCAGTATTTT. Translating gives CASSQSYGRVLDTQYF.

This clonotype was recorded a few times. The rearrangement joins TRBV4-1 to TRBJ2-5, with 10 bases aligning to TRBD2. Germline CDR1 MGHRA, CDR2 YSYEKL. V was clipped by 1 base and J by 1 base; unmatched bases: 0. This CDR3 has 15 residues. DNA for the CDR3: TGCGCCAGCAGCCAAGTAGCGGGGGGCCAAGAGACCCAGTACTTC. This sequence encodes CASSQVAGGQETQYF.

V and J are TRBV10-3 and TRBJ1-6; D call uncertain. CDR1 is ENHRY and CDR2 is SYGVKD in the germline V gene. The CDR3 has 13 amino acids. Trimming took off 2 bases at V and 7 bases at J, with 6 bases between the two ends. CDR3 sequence reads: CAISEVANSPLHF. The CDR3 region has the DNA TGTGCCATCAGTGAGGTAGCGAATTCACCCCTCCACTTT.

The genes are TRBV4-1 and TRBJ2-7, with TRBD1 matching 7 bases. The CDR3 extends over 14 amino acids. V was pared by 2 bases and J by 4 bases, with 5 bases of the junction left unmatched. Germline loops: CDR1 MGHRA, CDR2 YSYEKL. CDR3 nucleotide sequence: TGCGCCAGCAGCCAACCGGGACAGAGGTACGAGCAGTACTTC. As protein: CASSQPGQRYEQYF.

The chain is built from TRBV12-3 or TRBV12-4 and TRBJ1-6; D gene ambiguous. Trimming took off 3 bases at V and 3 bases at J, with 9 bases between the two ends. The CDR3 has 15 amino acids. The CDR3 is CASSFSASYNSPLHF. The CDR3 DNA reads TGTGCCAGCAGTTTCTCAGCGAGCTATAATTCACCCCTCCACTTT.

The chain links TRBV30 to TRBJ1-5; D ambiguous. The V gene lost 0 bases and the J gene lost 5 bases, with 8 bases spanning the gap. This CDR3 has 13 amino acids. Germline V gives CDR1 GTSNPN, CDR2 SVGIG (reference sequence). CDR3 residues: CAWSVTGYQPQHF. In DNA, the CDR3 is TGTGCCTGGAGTGTGACGGGGTATCAGCCCCAGCATTTT.

J is TRBJ1-2 and V is TRBV20-1; D remains unclear. The CDR3 spans 13 residues. Trimming removed 4 bases at V and 1 base at J, with 10 bases between. Germline CDR1 and CDR2: DFQATT and SNEGSKA (reference sequence). CDR3 in amino acids: CSATPTHNYGYTF. CDR3 nucleotide sequence: TGCAGTGCTACTCCGACACATAACTATGGCTACACCTTC.

The chain uses TRBV29-1 and TRBJ2-3; D is unclear. The CDR3 loop spans 12 amino acids. Germline lookup yields CDR1 SQVTM and CDR2 ANQGSEA. V lost 7 bases, J lost 0 bases, and 8 bases lay in between. DNA of the CDR3: TGCAGCGCCCTGGACAGCACAGATACGCAGTATTTT. This sequence encodes CSALDSTDTQYF.

The V and J genes are TRBV12-3 or TRBV12-4 and TRBJ2-7; D may match TRBD1 or TRBD2 (6 bases each). The CDR3 contains 13 residues. V lost 3 bases to trimming and J lost 7 bases, with 13 bases between them. The CDR3 coding sequence is TGTGCCAGCAGTTTGAAGGGGGGCCGGGAGCAGTACTTC. This codes for CASSLKGGREQYF.

J is TRBJ1-2 and V is TRBV10-2, with D perhaps matching TRBD1 (5 bases). Between the trimmed V and J ends, which lost 3 bases and 6 bases, there was a span of 8 bases. CDR1 is WSHSY and CDR2 is SAAADI in the germline V gene. The CDR3 length is 12 residues. CDR3 sequence: CASSERGDGYTF. CDR3 nucleotides: TGCGCCAGCAGTGAAAGAGGGGATGGCTACACCTTC.

The V gene is TRBV18, the J gene TRBJ1-3; D not certain. The CDR3 totals 15 residues. The V gene lost 3 bases and the J gene lost 0 bases, with 9 bases spanning the gap. Germline V gene sequence: CDR1 KGHSH, CDR2 LQKENI. Here the CDR3 reads CASSPSDLSGNTIYF. CDR3 DNA: TGTGCCAGCTCACCTTCCGACCTCTCTGGAAACACCATATATTTT.

The chain has TRBV7-2 and TRBJ1-6, with TRBD1 as a possible D gene (6 bases). The germline V gene has CDR1 SGHTA and CDR2 FQGNSA. The CDR3 is 15 residues long. Trimming stripped 4 bases from V and 7 bases from J, with 14 bases between. In nucleotides, the CDR3 is TGTGCCAGCAGCTCCGGACAGCTCTCAAATTCACCCCTCCACTTT. This gives the protein CASSSGQLSNSPLHF.

V is TRBV2 and J is TRBJ2-5; D is unclear. CDR1 and CDR2 from the germline V gene are SNHLY and FYNNEI. The ends were cut back, 1 base at V and 1 base at J, with 7 bases in the middle. The CDR3 has 14 amino acids. The CDR3 protein is CASSEGLRQETQYF. The CDR3 nucleotides are TGTGCCAGCAGTGAAGGACTTCGCCAAGAGACCCAGTACTTC.

The chain joins TRBV15 to TRBJ2-7; D uncertain. The V and J ends lost 0 bases and 5 bases respectively, with 17 bases between them. There are 16 residues in the CDR3. Germline V CDR1 and CDR2: LNHNV, YYDKDF (reference sequence). This CDR3 reads CATSRDGRGVWNEQYF. The CDR3 region has the DNA TGTGCCACCAGCAGAGATGGTCGTGGGGTTTGGAACGAGCAGTACTTC.

This chain uses TRBV28 with TRBJ1-2; TRBD1 matches at 11 bases. J lost 5 bases, V lost 5 bases, and 7 bases had no gene match. Germline CDR1 reads MDHEN; CDR2 reads SYDVKM. The CDR3 loop spans 15 amino acids. The chain's CDR3 is CASSTPGQGGYGYTF. As DNA, the CDR3 is TGTGCCAGCAGTACTCCGGGACAGGGGGGTTATGGCTACACCTTC.